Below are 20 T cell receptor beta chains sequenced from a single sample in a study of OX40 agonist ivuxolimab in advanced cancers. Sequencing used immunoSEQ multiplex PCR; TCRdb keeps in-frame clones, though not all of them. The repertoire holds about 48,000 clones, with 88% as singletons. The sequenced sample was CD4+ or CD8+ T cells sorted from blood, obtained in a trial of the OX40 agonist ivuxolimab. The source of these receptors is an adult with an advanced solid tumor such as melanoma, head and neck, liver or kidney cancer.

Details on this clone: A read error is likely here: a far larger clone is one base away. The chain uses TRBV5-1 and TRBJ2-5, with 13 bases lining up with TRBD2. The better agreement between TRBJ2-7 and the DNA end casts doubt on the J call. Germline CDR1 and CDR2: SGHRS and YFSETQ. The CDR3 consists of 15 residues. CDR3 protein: CASSETSGGVYEQYF. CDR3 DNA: TGCGCCAGCAGCGAAACTAGCGGGGGGGTCTACGAGCAGTACTTC.

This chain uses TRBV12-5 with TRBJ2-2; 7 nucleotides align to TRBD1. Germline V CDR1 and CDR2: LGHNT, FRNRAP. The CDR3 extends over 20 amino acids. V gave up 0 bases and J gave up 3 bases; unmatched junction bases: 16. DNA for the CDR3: TGTGCTAGTGGTTTGGTACCCGTCCAACAGGGGAGTATGGACACCGGGGAGCTGTTTTTT. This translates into CASGLVPVQQGSMDTGELFF.

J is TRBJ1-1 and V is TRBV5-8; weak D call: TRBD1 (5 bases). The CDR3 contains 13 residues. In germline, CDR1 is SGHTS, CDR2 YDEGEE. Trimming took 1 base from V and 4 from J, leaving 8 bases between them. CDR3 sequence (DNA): TGTGCCAGCAGCTTGTTTGGGGGCACTGAAGCTTTCTTT. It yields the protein CASSLFGGTEAFF.

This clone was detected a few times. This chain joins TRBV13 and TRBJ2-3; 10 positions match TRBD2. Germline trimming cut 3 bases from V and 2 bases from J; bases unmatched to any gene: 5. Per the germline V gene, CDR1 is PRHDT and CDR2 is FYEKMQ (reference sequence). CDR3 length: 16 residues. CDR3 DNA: TGTGCCAGCAGCTTTTCTAGCGGGAGTATCACAGATACGCAGTATTTT. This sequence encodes CASSFSSGSITDTQYF.

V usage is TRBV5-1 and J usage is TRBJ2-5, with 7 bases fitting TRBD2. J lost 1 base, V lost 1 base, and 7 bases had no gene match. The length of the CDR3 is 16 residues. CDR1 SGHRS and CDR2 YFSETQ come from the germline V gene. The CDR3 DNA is TGCGCCAGCAGCTTGTACGCGGGAGTGTTCCAAGAGACCCAGTACTTC. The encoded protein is CASSLYAGVFQETQYF.

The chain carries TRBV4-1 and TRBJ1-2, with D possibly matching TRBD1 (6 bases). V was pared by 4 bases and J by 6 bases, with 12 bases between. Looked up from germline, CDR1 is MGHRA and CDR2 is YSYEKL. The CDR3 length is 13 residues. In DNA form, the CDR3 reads TGCGCCAGCAGCCTTCCGGACAGTAATGGCTACACCTTC. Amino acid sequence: CASSLPDSNGYTF.

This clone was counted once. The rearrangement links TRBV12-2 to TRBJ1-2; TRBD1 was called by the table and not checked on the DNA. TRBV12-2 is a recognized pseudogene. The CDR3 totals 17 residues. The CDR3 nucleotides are TGTGCAAGTCGCCTAAGGACAGGGGTCCAGAGAGGCTATGGCTACACCTTC. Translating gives CASRLRTGVQRGYGYTF.

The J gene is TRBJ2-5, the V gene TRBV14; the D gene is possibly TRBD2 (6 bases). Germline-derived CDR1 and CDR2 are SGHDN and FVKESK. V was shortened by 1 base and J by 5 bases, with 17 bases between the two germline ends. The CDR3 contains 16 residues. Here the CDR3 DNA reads TGTGCCAGCAGCCAAGTGGTAGGGAGGCAGGGTGAGACCCAGTACTTC. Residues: CASSQVVGRQGETQYF.

CDR3: CASSQGTGWADTQYF. In DNA, the CDR3 is TGCGCCAGCAGCCAAGGGACAGGGTGGGCAGATACGCAGTATTTT. The gene calls are TRBV4-3 and TRBJ2-3; 8 nucleotides line up with TRBD1. V trimming: 1 base; J trimming: 4 bases; junction bases outside the gene matches: 4. There are 15 residues in the CDR3. Looked up from germline, CDR1 is LGHNA and CDR2 is YSLEER.

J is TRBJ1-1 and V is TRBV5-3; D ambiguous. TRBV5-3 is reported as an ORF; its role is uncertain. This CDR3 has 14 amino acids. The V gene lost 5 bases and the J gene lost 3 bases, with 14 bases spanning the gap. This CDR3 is CARRREGKDTEAFF. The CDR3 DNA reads TGTGCCAGAAGAAGGGAAGGAAAGGACACTGAAGCTTTCTTT.

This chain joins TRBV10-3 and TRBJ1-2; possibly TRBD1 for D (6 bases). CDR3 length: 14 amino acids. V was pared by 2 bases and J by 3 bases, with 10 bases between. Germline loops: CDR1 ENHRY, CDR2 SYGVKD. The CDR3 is CAISERGQDYGYTF. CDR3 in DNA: TGTGCCATCAGTGAGCGGGGGCAGGACTATGGCTACACCTTC.

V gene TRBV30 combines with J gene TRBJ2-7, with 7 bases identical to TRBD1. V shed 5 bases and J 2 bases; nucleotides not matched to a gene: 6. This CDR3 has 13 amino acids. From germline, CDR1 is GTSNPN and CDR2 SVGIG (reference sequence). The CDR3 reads CAWQGVGTYEQYF. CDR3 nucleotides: TGTGCCTGGCAGGGGGTAGGTACCTACGAGCAGTACTTC.

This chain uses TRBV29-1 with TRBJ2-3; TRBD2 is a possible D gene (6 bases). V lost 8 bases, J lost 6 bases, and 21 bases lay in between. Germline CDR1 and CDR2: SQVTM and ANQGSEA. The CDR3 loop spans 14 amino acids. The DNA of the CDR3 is TGCAGCTTTTCCCGGGGTCCCGCGGGGGATACGCAGTATTTT. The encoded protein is CSFSRGPAGDTQYF.

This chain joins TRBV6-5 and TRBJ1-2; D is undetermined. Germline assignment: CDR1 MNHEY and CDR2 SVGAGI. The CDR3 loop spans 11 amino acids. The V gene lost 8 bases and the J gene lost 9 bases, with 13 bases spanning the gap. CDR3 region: CASGALTSYTF. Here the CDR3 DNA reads TGTGCCAGCGGTGCCTTGACAAGCTACACCTTC.

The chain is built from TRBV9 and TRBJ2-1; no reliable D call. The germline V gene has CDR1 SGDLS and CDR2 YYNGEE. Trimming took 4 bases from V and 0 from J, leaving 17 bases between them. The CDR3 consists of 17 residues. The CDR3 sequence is CASSPSRGADSYNEQFF. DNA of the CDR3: TGTGCCAGCAGCCCGTCACGCGGTGCGGACTCCTACAATGAGCAGTTCTTC.

CDR3 sequence (DNA): TGTGCCAGCAGCATCTCGGCTAGCGGGTACAATGAGCAGTTCTTC. Translation gives CASSISASGYNEQFF. The chain recombines TRBV2 with TRBJ2-1; 8 positions match TRBD2. CDR1 is SNHLY, CDR2 FYNNEI, per germline. This CDR3 contains 15 residues. J lost 4 bases, V lost 6 bases, and 8 bases had no gene match.

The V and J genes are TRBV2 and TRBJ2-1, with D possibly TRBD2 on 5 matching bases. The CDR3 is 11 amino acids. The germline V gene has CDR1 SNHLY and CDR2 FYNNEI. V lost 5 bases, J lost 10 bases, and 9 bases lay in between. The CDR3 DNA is TGTGCCAGCAGTTCGACGGGGGAGCAGTTCTTC. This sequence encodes CASSSTGEQFF.

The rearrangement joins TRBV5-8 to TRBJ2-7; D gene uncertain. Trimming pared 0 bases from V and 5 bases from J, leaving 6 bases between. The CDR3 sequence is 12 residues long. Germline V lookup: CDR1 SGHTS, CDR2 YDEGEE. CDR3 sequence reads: CASSLVGNEQYF. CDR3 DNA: TGTGCCAGCAGCTTGGTAGGGAACGAGCAGTACTTC.

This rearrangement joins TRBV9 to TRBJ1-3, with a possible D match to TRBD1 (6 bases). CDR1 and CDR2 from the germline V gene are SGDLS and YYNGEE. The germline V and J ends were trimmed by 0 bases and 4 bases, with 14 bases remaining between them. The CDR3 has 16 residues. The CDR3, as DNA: TGTGCCAGCAGCGTAGCGGCGGGGGCGTCCGGAAACACCATATATTTT. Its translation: CASSVAAGASGNTIYF.

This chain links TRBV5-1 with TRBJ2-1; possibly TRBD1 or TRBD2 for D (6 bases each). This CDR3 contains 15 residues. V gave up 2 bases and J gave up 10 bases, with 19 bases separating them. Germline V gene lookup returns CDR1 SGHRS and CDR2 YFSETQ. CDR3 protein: CASSFAGGLRGEQFF. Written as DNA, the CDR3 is TGCGCCAGCAGCTTTGCCGGGGGCCTTAGGGGAGAGCAGTTCTTC.